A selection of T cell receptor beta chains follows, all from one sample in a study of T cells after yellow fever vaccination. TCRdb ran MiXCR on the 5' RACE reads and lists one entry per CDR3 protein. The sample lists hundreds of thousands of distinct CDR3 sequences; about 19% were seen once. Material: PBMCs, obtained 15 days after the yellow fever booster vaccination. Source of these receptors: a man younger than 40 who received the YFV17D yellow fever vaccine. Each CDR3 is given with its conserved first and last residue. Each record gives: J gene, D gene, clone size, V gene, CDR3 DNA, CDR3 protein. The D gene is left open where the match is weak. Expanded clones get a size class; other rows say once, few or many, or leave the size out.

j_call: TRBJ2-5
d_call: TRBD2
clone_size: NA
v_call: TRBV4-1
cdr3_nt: TGCGCCAGCAGCCTGGGGACTAGCGGGAGGTTAGAGACCCAGTACTTC
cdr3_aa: CASSLGTSGRLETQYF

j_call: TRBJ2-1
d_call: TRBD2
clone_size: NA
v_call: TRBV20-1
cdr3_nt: TGCAGTGCCTCCCCGGGGACTAGCGGGAGGGGTGAGCAGTTCTTC
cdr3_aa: CSASPGTSGRGEQFF

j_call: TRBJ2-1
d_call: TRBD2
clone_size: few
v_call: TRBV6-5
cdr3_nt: TGTGCCAGCAGTTCCCTTAGCGGGAGGGCCTCCTACAATGAGCAGTTCTTC
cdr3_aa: CASSSLSGRASYNEQFF

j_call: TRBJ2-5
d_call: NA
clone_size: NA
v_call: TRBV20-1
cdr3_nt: TGCAGTGCTAGAGGAACAGGGTCTCTGGACCGGGAGACCCAGTACTTC
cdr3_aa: CSARGTGSLDRETQYF

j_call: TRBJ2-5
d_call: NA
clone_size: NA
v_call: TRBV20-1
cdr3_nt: TGCAGTCCAGGGGTTCGGGAGACCCAGTACTTC
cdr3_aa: CSPGVRETQYF

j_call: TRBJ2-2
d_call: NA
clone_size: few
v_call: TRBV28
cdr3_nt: TGTGCCAGCAGTTCGACAGGCACCGGCGGGGAGCTGTTTTTT
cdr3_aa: CASSSTGTGGELFF

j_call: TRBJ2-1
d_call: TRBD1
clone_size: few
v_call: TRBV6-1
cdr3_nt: TGTGCCAGCAGGTCAGGGCAGGGGGCGTACAATGAGCAGTTCTTC
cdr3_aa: CASRSGQGAYNEQFF

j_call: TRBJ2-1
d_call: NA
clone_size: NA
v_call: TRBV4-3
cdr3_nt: TGCGCCAGCGGAGACTCTTGGGGTGAGCAGTTCTTC
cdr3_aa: CASGDSWGEQFF

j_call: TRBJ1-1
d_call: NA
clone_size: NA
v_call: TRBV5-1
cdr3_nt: TGCGCCAGCAGCTTGGAACACGGCTGGACAAGCAGGAACACTGAAGCTTTCTTT
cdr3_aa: CASSLEHGWTSRNTEAFF

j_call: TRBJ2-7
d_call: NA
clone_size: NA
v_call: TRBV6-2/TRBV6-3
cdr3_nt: TGTGCCAGCAGTTACTCGAGATCGGGAAGTTGGGACTACGAGCAGTACTTC
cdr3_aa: CASSYSRSGSWDYEQYF

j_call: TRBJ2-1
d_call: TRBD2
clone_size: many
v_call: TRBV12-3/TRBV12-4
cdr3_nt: TGTGCCAGCAGTTCCGGACTAGCGGGGGACAATGAGCAGTTCTTC
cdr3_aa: CASSSGLAGDNEQFF

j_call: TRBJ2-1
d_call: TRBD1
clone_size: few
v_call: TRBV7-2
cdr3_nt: TGTGCCAGCAGCTTAGGTGGGACAGGGCAGTTCTTC
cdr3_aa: CASSLGGTGQFF

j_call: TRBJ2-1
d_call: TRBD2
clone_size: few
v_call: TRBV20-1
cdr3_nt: TGCAGTGCTAGTTTGACTAGCGGGAGGAAAAATGAGCAGTTCTTC
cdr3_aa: CSASLTSGRKNEQFF

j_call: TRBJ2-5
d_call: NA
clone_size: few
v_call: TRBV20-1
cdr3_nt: TGCAGTGCTATCCCAATAGAGACCCAGTACTTC
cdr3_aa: CSAIPIETQYF

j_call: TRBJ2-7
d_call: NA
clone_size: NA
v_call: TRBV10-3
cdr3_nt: TGTGCCATAAGTGACTGGAGGTCGAGCTCCTACGAGCAGTACTTC
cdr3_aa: CAISDWRSSSYEQYF

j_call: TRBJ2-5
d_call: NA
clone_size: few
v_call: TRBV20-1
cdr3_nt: TGCAGTGCTAGTCGGCAGCTCCAAGAGACCCAGTACTTC
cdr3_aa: CSASRQLQETQYF

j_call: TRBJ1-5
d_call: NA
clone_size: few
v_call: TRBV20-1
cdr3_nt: TGCAGTGCTAGAGATGGGGGGAGCAATCAGCCCCAGCATTTT
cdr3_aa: CSARDGGSNQPQHF

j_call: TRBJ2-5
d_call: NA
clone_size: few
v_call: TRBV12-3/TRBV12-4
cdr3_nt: TGTGCCAGCAGTTTGGGCGGGAACAGCCAAGAGACCCAGTACTTC
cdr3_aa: CASSLGGNSQETQYF

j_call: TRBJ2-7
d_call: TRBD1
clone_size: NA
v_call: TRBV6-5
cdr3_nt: TGTGCCAGCACCAGGGACAGGGAAGCGTGGTACTTC
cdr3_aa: CASTRDREAWYF

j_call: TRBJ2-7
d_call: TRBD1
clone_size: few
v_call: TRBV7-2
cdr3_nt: TGTGCCAGCAGCTTAGCGACAGGGTACTCCTACGAGCAGTACTTC
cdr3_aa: CASSLATGYSYEQYF

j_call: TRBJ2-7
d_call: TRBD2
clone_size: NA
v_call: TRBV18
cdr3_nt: TGTGCCAGCTCACCAGGACTAGCACAGGTGAGCGAGCAGTACTTC
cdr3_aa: CASSPGLAQVSEQYF

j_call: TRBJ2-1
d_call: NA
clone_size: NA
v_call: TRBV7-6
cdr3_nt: TGTGCCAGCAGCGCCAAACATGAGCAGTTCTTC
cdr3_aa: CASSAKHEQFF

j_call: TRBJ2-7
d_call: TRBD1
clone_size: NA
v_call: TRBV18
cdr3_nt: TGTGCCAGCTCACCGGACAGGGTATACTACGAGCAGTACTTC
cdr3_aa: CASSPDRVYYEQYF

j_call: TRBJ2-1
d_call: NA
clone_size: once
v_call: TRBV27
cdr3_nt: TGTGCCAGCCACGGTAGTTCCTACAATGAGCAGTTCTTC
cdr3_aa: CASHGSSYNEQFF

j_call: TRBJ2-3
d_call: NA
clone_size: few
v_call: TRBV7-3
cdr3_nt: TGTGCCAGCAGCCCAAGTGGGGGACACACAGATACGCAGTATTTT
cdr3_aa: CASSPSGGHTDTQYF

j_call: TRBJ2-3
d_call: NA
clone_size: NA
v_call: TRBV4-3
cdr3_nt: TGCGCCAGCAGCCAAGATGGCTATCCCGGGGCAGATACGCAGTATTTT
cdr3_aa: CASSQDGYPGADTQYF

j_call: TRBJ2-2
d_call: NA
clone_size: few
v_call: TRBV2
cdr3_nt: TGTGCCAGCAGTGAATCTGTACAATTCGCGAACACCGGGGAGCTGTTTTTT
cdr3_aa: CASSESVQFANTGELFF

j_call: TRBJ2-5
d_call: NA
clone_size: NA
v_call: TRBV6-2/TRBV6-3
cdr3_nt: TGTGCCAGCAGTCCGGGGGAACTAGTTGCGGAGACCCAGTACTTC
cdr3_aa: CASSPGELVAETQYF